Shown below are 14 T cell receptor beta chains from a single sample sequenced in a study of control samples from healthy donors and cancer patients. Assay: immunoSEQ multiplex PCR; the TCRdb copy retains only in-frame clones and omits some. The sample has 95,000 to 150,000 clones; around 87% are singletons. Input material: blood. The receptors come from a man between 60 and 75 years old in good health.

The chain couples TRBV7-8 to TRBJ2-3; D is ambiguous. Trimming removed 5 bases from V and 0 bases from J, with 15 bases in between. Germline V gives CDR1 SGHVS, CDR2 FQNEAQ. The CDR3 consists of 16 residues. CDR3 sequence: CASSPLSLGSTDTQYF. CDR3 DNA sequence: TGTGCCAGCAGCCCTCTGAGTCTGGGAAGCACAGATACGCAGTATTTT.

This chain connects TRBV3-1 (or the pseudogene TRBV3-2) to TRBJ2-1, with 7 bases matching TRBD1. The CDR3 is made up of 14 amino acids. With V trimmed by 7 bases and J by 5 bases, 8 bases remained unmatched. Germline V gives CDR1 LGHDT, CDR2 YNNKEL (reference sequence). Here the CDR3 reads CASKPGTENNEQFF. The CDR3 DNA is TGTGCCAGCAAACCCGGGACAGAGAACAATGAGCAGTTCTTC.

The chain uses TRBV19 and TRBJ1-1; D might be TRBD1 (5 bases). Germline V gives CDR1 LNHDA, CDR2 SQIVND (reference sequence). Between the trimmed V and J ends, which lost 1 base and 4 bases, there was a span of 13 bases. This CDR3 comprises 15 residues. CDR3: CASSIAGTQGTEAFF. Here the CDR3 DNA reads TGTGCCAGTAGTATAGCAGGGACCCAGGGCACTGAAGCTTTCTTT.

The chain links TRBV6-1 to TRBJ1-5, with 7 bases fitting TRBD1. The trim removed 4 bases at V and 1 base at J, leaving 10 bases unmatched. CDR1 and CDR2 (germline): MNHNS, SASEGT. CDR3 size: 17 residues. CDR3 loop: CASSAPLAGQSNQPQHF. CDR3 DNA sequence: TGTGCCAGCAGTGCACCCCTGGCGGGACAGAGCAATCAGCCCCAGCATTTT.

In this sample, this clone turned up a few times. V gene TRBV7-2 combines with J gene TRBJ1-6; unclear D gene. Germline V gives CDR1 SGHTA, CDR2 FQGNSA. V lost 1 base and J 7 bases, leaving 5 bases between the germline ends. The CDR3 length is 13 residues. CDR3 amino acids: CASSLGGNSPLHF. CDR3 DNA: TGTGCCAGCAGCTTAGGCGGAAATTCACCCCTCCACTTT.

For this clone: An end of the junction does not agree with germline; a read error may underlie this. The gene calls are TRBV28 and TRBJ1-2, with 7 bases identical to TRBD1. CDR3 length equals 15 residues. Germline V gene sequence: CDR1 MDHEN, CDR2 SYDVKM. CDR3: CASSLHRGYDYGYTF. CDR3 nucleotide sequence: TGTGCCAGCAGTTTGCACAGGGGTTATGACTATGGCTACACTTTC.

This clone was counted a single time. The gene calls are TRBV5-1 and TRBJ2-3; no clear D. Trimming pared 0 bases from V and 7 bases from J, leaving 9 bases between. The CDR3 covers 13 residues. The V gene's germline CDR1 is SGHRS and CDR2 YFSETQ. The CDR3 is CASSLGGENTQYF. DNA for the CDR3: TGCGCCAGCAGCTTGGGTGGGGAAAATACGCAGTATTTT.

In its sample, this clone was seen once. V usage is TRBV3-1 (or the pseudogene TRBV3-2) and J usage is TRBJ1-6, with D maybe TRBD1 (6 bases). Germline CDR1 LGHDT, CDR2 YNNKEL (reference sequence). The CDR3 has 17 amino acids. With 1 base removed from V and 6 bases from J, the gap between germline ends came to 16 bases. The CDR3 DNA reads as TGTGCCAGCAGCCAAGCCTTACAGGGCTTGGGTAATTCACCCCTCCACTTT. Its translation is CASSQALQGLGNSPLHF.

This chain links TRBV30 with TRBJ1-1; no clear D gene. V dropped 2 bases and J dropped 2 bases, with 6 bases sitting between them. This CDR3 region has 12 residues. Germline V gene sequence: CDR1 GTSNPN, CDR2 SVGIG (reference sequence). The CDR3: CAWSLLNTEAFF. CDR3 coding DNA: TGTGCCTGGAGTCTTCTTAACACTGAAGCTTTCTTT.

The rearrangement uses TRBV4-3 and TRBJ1-2; no clear D gene. The germline V gene has CDR1 LGHNA and CDR2 YSLEER. The V end was cut by 0 bases, the J end by 9 bases, with 20 bases between. The CDR3 has 16 amino acids. The CDR3 DNA reads as TGCGCCAGCAGCCAAGACCCCGCAGTCCGCGAAACACGCTACACCTTC. This codes for CASSQDPAVRETRYTF.

The chain carries TRBV19 and TRBJ1-2, with D possibly being TRBD1 (5 bases). The CDR3 has 15 amino acids. CDR1 and CDR2 (germline): LNHDA, SQIVND (reference sequence). The V gene lost 7 bases and the J gene lost 2 bases, with 17 bases spanning the gap. The CDR3 loop is CASTLGGTSNYGYTF. The CDR3 nucleotides are TGTGCCAGTACCCTGGGGGGAACGTCAAACTATGGCTACACCTTC.

CDR3 in DNA: TGTGCCAGCAGTGCCCCCGACCGGGACAGACAGACTCACTATGGCTACACCTTC. It encodes CASSAPDRDRQTHYGYTF. The chain recombines TRBV6-4 with TRBJ1-2, with 7 bases lining up with TRBD1. The CDR3 is made up of 18 amino acids. Trimming at V came to 4 bases and at J to 3 bases, leaving 17 bases not matched to a gene. The germline CDR1 and CDR2 sequences are MRHNA and SNTAGT.

The chain recombines TRBV5-1 with TRBJ2-7; TRBD2 matches at 8 bases. V shed 0 bases and J 4 bases; nucleotides not matched to a gene: 3. In germline, CDR1 is SGHRS, CDR2 YFSETQ. The CDR3 spans 14 residues. CDR3 loop: CASSLGGGPYEQYF. In DNA, the CDR3 is TGCGCCAGCAGCTTGGGCGGGGGGCCATACGAGCAGTACTTC.

The rearrangement links TRBV3-1 (or the pseudogene TRBV3-2) to TRBJ2-2, with TRBD1 matching over 7 bases. Trimming cost V 6 bases and J 7 bases; bases outside gene matches: 5. CDR1 and CDR2 from the germline V gene are LGHDT and YNNKEL (reference sequence). The CDR3 spans 13 residues. The CDR3 sequence: CASSRQGGGELFF. The CDR3 DNA reads TGTGCCAGCAGTCGACAGGGTGGCGGGGAGCTGTTTTTT.